A single T cell receptor (beta chain) is shown here with its context. Other DNA sequences in the same sample also yield this CDR3. This record belongs to a study of shared clonotypes between healthy human individuals. The table came from immunoSEQ multiplex PCR; TCRdb's copy has only in-frame clones and leaves some out. Among approximately 2.4 million clones listed, nearly 97% were seen once. CDR1 and CDR2 from the germline V gene are ENHRY and SYGVKD. There are 14 residues in the CDR3. J lost 4 bases, V lost 3 bases, and 3 bases had no gene match. The rearrangement joins TRBV10-3 to TRBJ2-7; 10 bases fit TRBD2. This receptor was obtained from a man aged 18 to 29 in good health. The sequenced sample was naive CD4+ T cells sorted from blood. Subset: CD45RA+ positively selected. The CDR3 nucleotides are TGTGCCATCAGTGAACTAGCGGGATCGTACGAGCAGTACTTC. Translating it yields CAISELAGSYEQYF.